These T cell receptor beta chains were read from a single sample in a study of blood T cell repertoires in COVID-19. The method was immunoSEQ multiplex PCR; TCRdb's version includes in-frame clones alone and lacks a portion of them. This sample has approximately 200,000 clones, with 87% found just once. The sequenced sample consisted of PBMCs or T cells enriched from blood (not recorded which). Receptors originate from a man between 18 and 35 years old with acute COVID-19. The CDR3 runs from the conserved cysteine through the conserved F or W. Fields, in order: J gene, D gene, clone size, V gene, CDR3 DNA, CDR3 protein. D genes are given only for firm matches. Not all rows give a size; the values are once, few, many and, for expanded clones, a class.

TRBJ1-2	TRBD1	NA	TRBV7-9	TGTGCCAGCAGCTCCCTTGACAGGGAGTCGAACTATGGCTACACCTTC	CASSSLDRESNYGYTF
TRBJ2-7	TRBD2	NA	TRBV7-2	TGTGCCAGCAGCTTACTAGCGGCATCCTACGAGCAGTACTTC	CASSLLAASYEQYF
TRBJ2-7	TRBD1	NA	TRBV6-1	TGTGCCAGCAGTGAAAGGACAGGGGCCCCAGAGCAGTACTTC	CASSERTGAPEQYF
TRBJ2-7	TRBD2	NA	TRBV5-1	TGCGCCAGCAGCTCCGGACTAGCGGTGTACGAGCAGTACTTC	CASSSGLAVYEQYF
TRBJ2-3	NA	NA	TRBV18	TGTGCCAGCTCACCTAAGTGGGCCGCAGATACGCAGTATTTT	CASSPKWAADTQYF
TRBJ2-1	TRBD2	NA	TRBV5-1	TGCGCCAGCAGCTTAGAACTAGCGGGAGTTGAGCAGTTCTTC	CASSLELAGVEQFF
TRBJ2-3	NA	NA	TRBV7-9	TGTGCCAGCAGCCCGGCCGGTAGCGGAAGCACAGATACGCAGTATTTT	CASSPAGSGSTDTQYF
TRBJ2-7	TRBD2	NA	TRBV11-2	TGTGCCAGCAGCTTGAGCGGGAGCGACGAGCAGTACTTC	CASSLSGSDEQYF
TRBJ2-1	NA	NA	TRBV19	TGTGCCAGTCGAGCGAGGTCCTACAATGAGCAGTTCTTC	CASRARSYNEQFF
TRBJ1-3	NA	NA	TRBV9	TGTGCCAGCAGCCCCTCCCGGGGGTACTCTGGAAACACCATATATTTT	CASSPSRGYSGNTIYF
TRBJ2-1	NA	NA	TRBV24-1	TGTGCCACCAGTGATTTCCCCGCCGGTAATGAGCAGTTCTTC	CATSDFPAGNEQFF
TRBJ2-7	TRBD2	NA	TRBV19	TGTGCCAGTAGTGCTAGCGGGAGTGCGTCCTACGAGCAGTACTTC	CASSASGSASYEQYF
TRBJ2-1	TRBD2	NA	TRBV24-1	TGTGCCACCAGTGATTACCCCGGACTAGCGGGATACAATGAGCAGTTCTTC	CATSDYPGLAGYNEQFF
TRBJ2-7	NA	NA	TRBV24-1	TGTGCCACCAGTGCCACGGGGGGGCAGGGGGCCTACGAGCAGTACTTC	CATSATGGQGAYEQYF
TRBJ2-1	NA	NA	TRBV11-2	TGTGCCAGCAGCCCCCCCATGGGAAGCGGCCTCTTC	CASSPPMGSGLF
TRBJ2-1	TRBD1	NA	TRBV28	TGTGCCAGCAGTCCACCTCTGGGGACAGTTTACAATGAGCAGTTCTTC	CASSPPLGTVYNEQFF
TRBJ2-7	TRBD2	NA	TRBV30	TGTGCCTGGAGTATCCTAGCGGGTTCTTACGAGCAGTACTTC	CAWSILAGSYEQYF
TRBJ1-3	TRBD1	few	TRBV30	TGTGCCTGGAGTGATGGAGGGGGCAACTCTGGAAACACCATATATTTT	CAWSDGGGNSGNTIYF
TRBJ1-1	NA	NA	TRBV6-2/TRBV6-3	TGTGCCAGCAGTTACACTCAGGGGAGCACTGAAGCTTTCTTT	CASSYTQGSTEAFF
TRBJ1-2	NA	NA	TRBV18	TGTGCCAGCTCACCACAGGGGAATAACTATGGCTACACCTTC	CASSPQGNNYGYTF
TRBJ2-1	NA	once	TRBV5-1	TGCGCCAGCAGCTTTTCACGGAGGATCAATGAGCAGTTCTTC	CASSFSRRINEQFF
TRBJ1-2	NA	NA	TRBV27	TGTGCCAGCAGTTCTTCAGGTGGTGGCTACACCTTC	CASSSSGGGYTF
TRBJ2-7	TRBD1	once	TRBV11-3	TGTGCCAGCAGCTTAGGGACAGGGGTTAACTACGAGCAGTACTTC	CASSLGTGVNYEQYF
TRBJ1-5	NA	NA	TRBV4-1	TGCGCCAGCAGCCAACAACCGGGAGCACTGAAAAATCAGCCCCAGCATTTT	CASSQQPGALKNQPQHF
TRBJ1-6	TRBD1	NA	TRBV30	TGTGCCTCAACAGGGGCGGGGGGAAGGAATTCACCCCTCCACTTT	CASTGAGGRNSPLHF
TRBJ2-7	NA	NA	TRBV7-8	TGTGCCAGCAGCTTAGACGGCGGCTACGAGCAGTACTTC	CASSLDGGYEQYF
TRBJ1-1	NA	once	TRBV7-3	TGTGCCAGCTCCGGAGGGCGGACACCGAACACTGAAGCTTTCTTT	CASSGGRTPNTEAFF
TRBJ1-5	NA	NA	TRBV28	TGTGCCAGCAGTTTTGGTTTGAGGGGGAGCAATCAGCCCCAGCATTTT	CASSFGLRGSNQPQHF
TRBJ1-1	NA	NA	TRBV28	TGTGCCAGGAAGAGGTCAGGGGTTCACCCCAACACTGAAGCTTTCTTT	CARKRSGVHPNTEAFF
TRBJ2-1	TRBD2	NA	TRBV2	TGTGCCAGCAGTGAAGGGTTTAGCGGGAACAATGAGCAGTTCTTC	CASSEGFSGNNEQFF
TRBJ1-3	TRBD1	once	TRBV10-3	TGTGCCATCAGTTCAGGGGGCCTCTCTGGAAACACCATATATTTT	CAISSGGLSGNTIYF
TRBJ1-4	NA	NA	TRBV3-1/TRBV3-2	TGTGCCAGCAGCCCAGATACCGGGACAATGGGTGAAAAACTGTTTTTT	CASSPDTGTMGEKLFF
TRBJ1-3	NA	NA	TRBV11-2	TGTGCCAGCAGCAACAGCCGTACGGCTGGAAACACCATATATTTT	CASSNSRTAGNTIYF
TRBJ1-2	TRBD1	once	TRBV19	TGTGCCAGTAGTGGAGAGGGGGCCTTCTATGGCTACACCTTC	CASSGEGAFYGYTF
TRBJ2-5	TRBD2	many	TRBV7-2	TGTGCCAGCAGTAGCGGGAGGGCTGTGGAGACCCAGTACTTC	CASSSGRAVETQYF
TRBJ2-7	TRBD2	NA	TRBV28	TGTGCCAGCAGCCTCCTCCTAGCGGGGAGCTCCTACGAGCAGTACTTC	CASSLLLAGSSYEQYF
TRBJ2-5	TRBD1	NA	TRBV19	TGTGCCAGTAGTGATTCGGACAGGCGCGAGACCCAGTACTTC	CASSDSDRRETQYF